This T cell receptor (beta chain) came from a study of yellow fever vaccine responses in identical twins. Study-wide points: In identical twins, vaccine T cell responses appeared partly shared and partly individual.

Germline values: CDR1 MGHRA, CDR2 YSYEKL. The CDR3 extends over 14 amino acids. Trimming removed 0 bases at V and 3 bases at J, with 8 bases between. TCRdb reprocessed the RT-PCR reads via MiXCR and lists one record per CDR3 protein. The sample includes tens of thousands of distinct CDR3 sequences, 77% of them seen just once. A note on this clonotype: The antigen remains undetermined.

Sequences were derived from T cells from blood (PBMCs), unsorted or a sorted subset (not recorded which), sampled before or after yellow fever vaccination (not recorded which). The source of this sequence is a woman aged 18-29 years who received the yellow fever vaccine. The rearrangement joins TRBV4-1 to TRBJ1-2; maybe TRBD1 (5 bases). The CDR3 loop reads CASSQDEGDYGYTF. CDR3 sequence (DNA): TGCGCCAGCAGCCAAGATGAAGGGGACTATGGCTACACCTTC.